This T cell receptor beta chain was captured in a study of CD4+ T cells in melanoma. CDR1 is SEHNR and CDR2 is FQNEAQ in the germline V gene (reference sequence). Losses at the gene ends were 5 bases for V and 6 bases for J; bases not matched to a gene: 4. The CDR3 runs 14 residues. Sequenced by immunoSEQ multiplex PCR; TCRdb stores in-frame clones only, minus some. The table has 10,000 or so clones, roughly two thirds seen once. The sequencing sample was made of cells from a culture (not recorded whether cultured in vitro). The rearrangement links TRBV7-9 to TRBJ2-7, with 13 bases fitting TRBD2. The source is a human donor with melanoma. CDR3 protein: CASSAGTSGVEQYF. CDR3 nucleotides: TGTGCCAGCAGCGCCGGGACTAGCGGGGTCGAGCAGTACTTC.